Below are 25 T cell receptor beta chains sequenced from a single sample in a study of blood T cell repertoires in COVID-19. The repertoire was sequenced with immunoSEQ multiplex PCR; TCRdb's copy has only in-frame clones and lacks some. The data hold some 88,000 clones, with under 90% observed a single time. Sequenced input: peripheral blood. The receptors come from a woman between 70 and 85 years old with acute or convalescent COVID-19.

This sequence joins TRBV15 and TRBJ1-4, with 7 bases identical to TRBD1. Per the germline V gene, CDR1 is LNHNV and CDR2 is YYDKDF (reference sequence). Trimming cost V 0 bases and J 7 bases; bases outside gene matches: 11. This CDR3 spans 17 amino acids. In DNA form, the CDR3 reads TGTGCCACCAGCAGAGAAGAATTACAGGGGCTGAGTGAAAAACTGTTTTTT. This codes for CATSREELQGLSEKLFF.

The chain has TRBV15 and TRBJ1-1; 7 positions match TRBD1. The V gene end was trimmed by 3 bases and the J gene end by 6 bases; junction bases not matched to a gene: 7. The CDR3 is 14 residues long. The germline CDR1 and CDR2 sequences are LNHNV and YYDKDF (reference sequence). CDR3 DNA sequence: TGTGCCACCAGCAGCGGGGCGGGACAGCCTGAAGCTTTCTTT. It translates to CATSSGAGQPEAFF. Using reference TRBV15 and TRBJ1-1 for the parts outside the CDR3, the full variable domain is DAMVIQNPRYQVTQFGKPVTLSCSQTLNHNVMYWYQQKSSQAPKLLFHYYDKDFNNEADTPDNFQSRRPNTSFCFLDIRSPGLGDTAMYLCATSSGAGQPEAFFGQGTRLTVV.

This chain joins TRBV14 and TRBJ2-5, with 13 bases that match TRBD2. Germline V lookup: CDR1 SGHDN, CDR2 FVKESK. V lost 4 bases and J lost 5; bases outside the gene matches: 7. The CDR3 has 16 residues. Here the CDR3 reads CASSPRTSGSGETQYF. The DNA for the CDR3 is TGTGCCAGCAGCCCCAGGACTAGCGGGAGCGGGGAGACCCAGTACTTC. The variable domain in full, completed from reference TRBV14 and TRBJ2-5, reads EAGVTQFPSHSVIEKGQTVTLRCDPISGHDNLYWYRRVMGKEIKFLLHFVKESKQDESGMPNNRFLAERTGGTYSTLKVQPAELEDSGVYFCASSPRTSGSGETQYFGPGTRLLVL.

This chain links TRBV6-6 with TRBJ2-1; D is possibly TRBD1 (5 bases). This CDR3 contains 12 residues. V lost 4 bases to trimming and J lost 4 bases, with 5 bases between them. Germline V lookup: CDR1 MNHNY, CDR2 SVGAGI (reference sequence). CDR3 loop: CASSSGYNEQFF. CDR3 in DNA: TGTGCCAGCAGTTCAGGGTACAATGAGCAGTTCTTC.

V usage is TRBV9 and J usage is TRBJ1-2; weak D call: TRBD1 (5 bases). CDR1 is SGDLS, CDR2 YYNGEE, per germline. CDR3 length: 17 residues. Trimming stripped 1 base from V and 2 bases from J, with 18 bases between. CDR3 coding DNA: TGTGCCAGCAGCGTAACGGCAGGGAAGGAGTCGAACTATGGCTACACCTTC. Its protein is CASSVTAGKESNYGYTF.

This clone was observed a single time. This chain links TRBV28 with TRBJ1-5; TRBD1 matches at 9 bases. The trim removed 4 bases at V and 2 bases at J, leaving 6 bases unmatched. There are 16 residues in the CDR3. CDR1 MDHEN and CDR2 SYDVKM come from the germline V gene. CDR3 nucleotide sequence: TGTGCCAGCAGTTCGGGACAGGGAATAGGCAATCAGCCCCAGCATTTT. It codes for CASSSGQGIGNQPQHF.

This rearrangement joins TRBV6-1 to TRBJ2-3; 8 bases map to TRBD1. Germline V CDR1 and CDR2: MNHNS, SASEGT. V shed 2 bases, J shed 5 bases, and the junction held 9 bases outside the gene matches. The CDR3 covers 16 residues. DNA of the CDR3: TGTGCCAGCAGTGAAAAGACGGCAGGGGGCTTAGATACGCAGTATTTT. It yields the protein CASSEKTAGGLDTQYF.

The chain recombines TRBV11-2 with TRBJ1-3, with 8 bases fitting TRBD1. The CDR3 is made up of 15 amino acids. The ends lost 2 bases at V and 8 bases at J; junction bases unmatched: 8. Germline CDR1 and CDR2: SGHAT and FQNNGV. Written as DNA, the CDR3 is TGTGCCAGCAGCTTAAGCTCCAGGGGGCAAGACACCATATATTTT. Amino acids: CASSLSSRGQDTIYF. Full variable domain (rest looked up from reference TRBV11-2 and TRBJ1-3): EAGVAQSPRYKIIEKRQSVAFWCNPISGHATLYWYQQILGQGPKLLIQFQNNGVVDDSQLPKDRFSAERLKGVDSTLKIQPAKLEDSAVYLCASSLSSRGQDTIYFGEGSWLTVV.

The V call is TRBV9, the J call TRBJ2-3; a weak D match, TRBD1 (6 bases). Deletions cut 4 bases from V and 1 base from J, with 13 bases between. Germline assignment: CDR1 SGDLS and CDR2 YYNGEE. The CDR3 is 15 amino acids. DNA for the CDR3: TGTGCCAGCAGCCAACGGACAGTGGGCACAGATACGCAGTATTTT. It specifies CASSQRTVGTDTQYF.

The rearrangement joins TRBV11-2 to TRBJ1-1; D is uncertain. Germline V CDR1 and CDR2: SGHAT, FQNNGV. The length of the CDR3 is 16 residues. V was clipped by 5 bases and J by 1 base, with 17 bases between them. CDR3 in amino acids: CASSPLFTTSNTEAFF. The CDR3 DNA reads TGTGCCAGCAGCCCATTATTTACTACGTCGAACACTGAAGCTTTCTTT.

This chain uses TRBV3-1 (or the pseudogene TRBV3-2) with TRBJ1-2; TRBD1 aligns across 7 bases. Trimming cost V 4 bases and J 1 base; bases outside gene matches: 3. The CDR3 contains 14 residues. Germline lookup yields CDR1 LGHDT and CDR2 YNNKEL (reference sequence). CDR3 DNA: TGTGCCAGCAGCCCAAGGGACAGTAACTATGGCTACACCTTC. Protein: CASSPRDSNYGYTF.

The CDR3 sequence is CASSLAQVDLAGELFF. CDR3 DNA: TGTGCCAGCAGCTTAGCCCAGGTGGATCTTGCCGGGGAGCTGTTTTTT. V gene TRBV7-7 combines with J gene TRBJ2-2; D gene unclear. Per germline, CDR1 SSHAT and CDR2 FNYEAQ (reference sequence). V was shortened by 0 bases and J by 6 bases, with 14 bases between the two germline ends. There are 16 residues in the CDR3. Full variable domain (rest looked up from reference TRBV7-7 and TRBJ2-2): GAGVSQSPRYKVTKRGQDVTLRCDPISSHATLYWYQQALGQGPEFLTYFNYEAQPDKSGLPSDRFSAERPEGSISTLTIQRTEQRDSAMYRCASSLAQVDLAGELFFGEGSRLTVL.

This clone has more than one count but fewer than ten. The chain carries TRBV27 and TRBJ2-1; 9 nucleotides align to TRBD2. Looked up from germline, CDR1 is MNHEY and CDR2 is SMNVEV (reference sequence). V was clipped by 4 bases and J by 0 bases; unmatched bases: 4. The CDR3 covers 16 residues. CDR3 sequence (DNA): TGTGCCAGCAGTTCGTCTAGCGGGAACTCCTACAATGAGCAGTTCTTC. Its protein product is CASSSSSGNSYNEQFF.

The J gene is TRBJ2-6, the V gene TRBV2, with 8 nucleotides matching TRBD1. Germline CDR1 reads SNHLY; CDR2 reads FYNNEI. This CDR3 spans 15 amino acids. V lost 8 bases and J lost 2; bases outside the gene matches: 5. The CDR3 region is CASSAGGTGANVLTF. The CDR3 DNA sequence: TGTGCCAGCTCAGCAGGGGGCACTGGGGCCAACGTCCTGACTTTC.

J is TRBJ2-3 and V is TRBV6-1; 9 bases match TRBD1. V dropped 3 bases and J dropped 3; count of bases not matched to a gene: 7. This CDR3 spans 16 amino acids. Germline V gives CDR1 MNHNS, CDR2 SASEGT. In nucleotides, the CDR3 is TGTGCCAGCAGTGAGAGGACAGGGGCTCTAACAGATACGCAGTATTTT. It translates to CASSERTGALTDTQYF.

V and J are TRBV4-1 and TRBJ2-7; 10 nucleotides line up with TRBD2. Per the germline V gene, CDR1 is MGHRA and CDR2 is YSYEKL. CDR3 length: 17 residues. V was clipped by 0 bases and J by 4 bases; unmatched bases: 9. DNA of the CDR3: TGCGCCAGCAGCCAAGATCCACTAGCGGGGAGCCCTTACGAGCAGTACGTC. Its protein product is CASSQDPLAGSPYEQYV.

The chain links TRBV6-1 to TRBJ2-1; TRBD1 aligns across 8 bases. This CDR3 has 16 amino acids. After removal of 1 base from V and 6 bases from J, the junction contained 8 bases not matched to a gene. Germline V CDR1 and CDR2: MNHNS, SASEGT. In DNA form, the CDR3 reads TGTGCCAGCAGTGAAGAGCAGGGGGCGCGTGGCAATGAGCAGTTCTTC. Its protein product is CASSEEQGARGNEQFF.

The gene calls are TRBV7-2 and TRBJ2-2; TRBD1 aligns across 8 bases. Germline lookup yields CDR1 SGHTA and CDR2 FQGNSA. After removal of 5 bases from V and 2 bases from J, the junction contained 7 bases not matched to a gene. CDR3 size: 16 residues. CDR3 bases: TGTGCCAGCAGCCTCCGGACAGGGTTCAACACCGGGGAGCTGTTTTTT. This gives the protein CASSLRTGFNTGELFF.

CDR3 nucleotide sequence: TGTGCCAGTAGTATGCAGGCTATACAGAACACTGAAGCTTTCTTT. Its protein is CASSMQAIQNTEAFF. The chain recombines TRBV19 with TRBJ1-1; D gene uncertain. From germline, CDR1 is LNHDA and CDR2 SQIVND (reference sequence). This CDR3 has 15 residues. Trimming removed 3 bases at V and 1 base at J, with 12 bases between.

This clone was detected only once. J is TRBJ1-6 and V is TRBV18; 9 bases align to TRBD1. This CDR3 region has 17 residues. The germline CDR1 and CDR2 sequences are KGHSH and LQKENI. The V segment lost 2 bases and the J segment 14 bases; nucleotides outside the gene matches: 16. In nucleotides, the CDR3 is TGTGCCAGCTCACCATCACCCGGTGGGACAGGGTTTCGAACCCTCCACTTT. This gives the protein CASSPSPGGTGFRTLHF.

The chain carries TRBV19 and TRBJ1-2; 12 bases map to TRBD1. After removal of 5 bases from V and 4 bases from J, the junction contained 11 bases not matched to a gene. This CDR3 comprises 17 residues. Looked up from germline, CDR1 is LNHDA and CDR2 is SQIVND (reference sequence). As DNA, the CDR3 is TGTGCCAGTAGTCCCGGGACAGGGGGCGCAAATGGCTATGGCTACACCTTC. Translated, it gives CASSPGTGGANGYGYTF.

The J gene is TRBJ2-1, the V gene TRBV19, with TRBD2 identical over 13 bases. The CDR3 contains 13 residues. The junction had 5 bases not matched to a gene; V was cut back by 4 bases and J by 14 bases. CDR1 is LNHDA, CDR2 SQIVND, per germline (reference sequence). The chain's CDR3 is CASSTTSGGAEFF. DNA for the CDR3: TGTGCCAGTAGTACTACTAGCGGGGGGGCTGAGTTCTTC.

The chain carries TRBV3-1 (or the pseudogene TRBV3-2) and TRBJ2-2; a weak D match, TRBD2 (7 bases). CDR1 and CDR2 (germline): LGHDT, YNNKEL (reference sequence). There are 16 residues in the CDR3. The V end lost 1 base, the J end lost 0 bases, and 9 bases lay between the germline ends. Written as DNA, the CDR3 is TGTGCCAGCAGCCAAGCGGGGGGCGCGAACACCGGGGAGCTGTTTTTT. This encodes CASSQAGGANTGELFF.

The rearrangement links TRBV3-1 (or the pseudogene TRBV3-2) to TRBJ1-2; D not resolved. Trimming took off 1 base at V and 4 bases at J, with 13 bases between the two ends. The CDR3 contains 15 residues. Germline loops: CDR1 LGHDT, CDR2 YNNKEL (reference sequence). The CDR3 protein is CASSQGGAGLYGYTF. DNA for the CDR3: TGTGCCAGCAGCCAAGGAGGCGCCGGACTCTATGGCTACACCTTC.

V gene TRBV30 combines with J gene TRBJ1-2; D unresolved. The V gene lost 1 base and the J gene lost 0 bases, with 3 bases spanning the gap. The CDR3 covers 12 residues. CDR1 is GTSNPN, CDR2 SVGIG, per germline (reference sequence). This CDR3 is CAWSGPNYGYTF. CDR3 in DNA: TGTGCCTGGAGTGGGCCTAACTATGGCTACACCTTC.